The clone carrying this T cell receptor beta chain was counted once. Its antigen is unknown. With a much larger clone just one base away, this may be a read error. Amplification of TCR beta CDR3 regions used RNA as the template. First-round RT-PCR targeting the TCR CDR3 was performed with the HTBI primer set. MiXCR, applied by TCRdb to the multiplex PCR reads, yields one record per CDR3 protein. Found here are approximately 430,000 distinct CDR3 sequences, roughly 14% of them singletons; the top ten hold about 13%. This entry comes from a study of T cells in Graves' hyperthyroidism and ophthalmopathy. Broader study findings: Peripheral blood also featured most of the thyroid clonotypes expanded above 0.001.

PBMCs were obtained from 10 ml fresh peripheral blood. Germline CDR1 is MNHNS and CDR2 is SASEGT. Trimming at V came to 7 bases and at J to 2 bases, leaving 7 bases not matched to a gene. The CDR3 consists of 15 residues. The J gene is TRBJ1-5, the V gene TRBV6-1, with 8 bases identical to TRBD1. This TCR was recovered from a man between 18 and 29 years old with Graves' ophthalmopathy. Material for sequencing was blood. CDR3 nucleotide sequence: TGTGCCAGCACACCGGACAGGGAGGGCAATCAGCCCCAGCATTTT. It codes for CASTPDREGNQPQHF.